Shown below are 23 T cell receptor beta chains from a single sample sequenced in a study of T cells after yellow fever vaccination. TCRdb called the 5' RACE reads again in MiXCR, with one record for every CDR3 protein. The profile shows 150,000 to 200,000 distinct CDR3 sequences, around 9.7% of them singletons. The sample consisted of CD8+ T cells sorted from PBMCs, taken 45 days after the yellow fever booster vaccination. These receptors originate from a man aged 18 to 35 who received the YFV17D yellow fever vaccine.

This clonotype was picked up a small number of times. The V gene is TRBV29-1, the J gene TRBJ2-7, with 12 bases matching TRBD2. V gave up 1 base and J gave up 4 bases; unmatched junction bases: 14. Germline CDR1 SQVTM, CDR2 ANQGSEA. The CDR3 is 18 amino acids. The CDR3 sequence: CSVEGRTSGGTEGYEQYF. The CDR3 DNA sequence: TGCAGCGTTGAAGGGCGAACTAGCGGGGGGACCGAAGGGTACGAGCAGTACTTC.

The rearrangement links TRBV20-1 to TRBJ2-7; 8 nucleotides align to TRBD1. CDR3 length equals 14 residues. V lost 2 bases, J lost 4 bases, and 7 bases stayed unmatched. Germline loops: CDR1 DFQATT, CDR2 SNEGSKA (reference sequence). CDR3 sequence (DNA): TGCAGTGCTAGAAACCGGGACAGGACATACGAGCAGTACGTC. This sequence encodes CSARNRDRTYEQYV.

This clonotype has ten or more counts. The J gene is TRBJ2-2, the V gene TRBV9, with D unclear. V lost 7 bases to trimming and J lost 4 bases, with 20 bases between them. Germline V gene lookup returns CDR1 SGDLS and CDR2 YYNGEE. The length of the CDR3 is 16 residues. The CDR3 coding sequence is TGTGCCAGCTCCGCGCGAAGGGTAAAGAGCACCGGGGAGCTGTTTTTT. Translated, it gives CASSARRVKSTGELFF.

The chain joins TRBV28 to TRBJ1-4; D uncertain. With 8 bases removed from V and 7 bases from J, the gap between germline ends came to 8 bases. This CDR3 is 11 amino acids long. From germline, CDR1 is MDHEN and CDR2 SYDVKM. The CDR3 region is CASPGFEKLFF. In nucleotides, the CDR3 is TGTGCCAGCCCGGGCTTTGAAAAACTGTTTTTT.

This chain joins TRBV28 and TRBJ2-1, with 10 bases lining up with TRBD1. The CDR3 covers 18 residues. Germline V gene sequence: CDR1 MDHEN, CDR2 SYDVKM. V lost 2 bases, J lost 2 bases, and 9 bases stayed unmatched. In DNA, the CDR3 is TGTGCCAGCAGTTTAACCCCGGACAGGGGGAATACCTACAATGAGCAGTTCTTC. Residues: CASSLTPDRGNTYNEQFF.

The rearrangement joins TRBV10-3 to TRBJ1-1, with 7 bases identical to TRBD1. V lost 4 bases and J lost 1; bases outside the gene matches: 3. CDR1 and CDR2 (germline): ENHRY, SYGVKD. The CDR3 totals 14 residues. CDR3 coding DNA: TGTGCCATCAGTGGGGGGACAGAGAACACTGAAGCTTTCTTT. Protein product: CAISGGTENTEAFF.

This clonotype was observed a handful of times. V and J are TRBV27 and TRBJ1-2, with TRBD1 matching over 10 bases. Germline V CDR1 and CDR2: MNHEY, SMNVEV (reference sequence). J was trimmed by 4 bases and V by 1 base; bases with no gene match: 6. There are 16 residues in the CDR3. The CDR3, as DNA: TGTGCCAGCAGTTTATTGGGACAGGGGATCTTCTATGGCTACACCTTC. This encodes CASSLLGQGIFYGYTF.

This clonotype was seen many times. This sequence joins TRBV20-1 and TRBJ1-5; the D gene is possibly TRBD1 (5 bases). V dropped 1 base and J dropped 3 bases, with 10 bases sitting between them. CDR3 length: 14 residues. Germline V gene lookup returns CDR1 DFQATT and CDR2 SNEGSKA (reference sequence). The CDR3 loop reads CSARGGFANQPQHF. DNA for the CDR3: TGCAGTGCTAGAGGGGGCTTTGCCAATCAGCCCCAGCATTTT.

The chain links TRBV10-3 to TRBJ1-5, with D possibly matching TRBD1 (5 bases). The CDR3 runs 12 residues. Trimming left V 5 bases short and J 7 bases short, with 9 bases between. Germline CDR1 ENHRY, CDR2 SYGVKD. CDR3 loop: CAISRGGQPQHF. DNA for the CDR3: TGTGCCATCAGTAGGGGTGGGCAGCCCCAGCATTTT.

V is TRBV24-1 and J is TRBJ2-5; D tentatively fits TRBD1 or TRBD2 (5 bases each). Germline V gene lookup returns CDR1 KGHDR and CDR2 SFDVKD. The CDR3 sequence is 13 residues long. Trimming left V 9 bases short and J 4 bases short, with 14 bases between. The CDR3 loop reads CATAARGRETQYF. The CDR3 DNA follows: TGTGCCACCGCAGCCCGGGGCCGAGAGACCCAGTACTTC.

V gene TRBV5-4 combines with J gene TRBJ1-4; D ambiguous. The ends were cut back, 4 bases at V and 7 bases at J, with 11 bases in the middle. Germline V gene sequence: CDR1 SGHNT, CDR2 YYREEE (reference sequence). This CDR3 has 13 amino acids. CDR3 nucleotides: TGTGCCAGCAGCCAGCTGGAGGGTGAAAAACTGTTTTTT. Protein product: CASSQLEGEKLFF.

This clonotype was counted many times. The CDR3 DNA is TGTGCCACCAGTGATTTGGGGACAGGGGGCTCACCCCTCCACTTT. Its protein is CATSDLGTGGSPLHF. The rearrangement joins TRBV24-1 to TRBJ1-6, with 12 nucleotides matching TRBD1. The V gene end was trimmed by 0 bases and the J gene end by 10 bases; junction bases not matched to a gene: 0. Germline V lookup: CDR1 KGHDR, CDR2 SFDVKD. The CDR3 extends over 15 amino acids.

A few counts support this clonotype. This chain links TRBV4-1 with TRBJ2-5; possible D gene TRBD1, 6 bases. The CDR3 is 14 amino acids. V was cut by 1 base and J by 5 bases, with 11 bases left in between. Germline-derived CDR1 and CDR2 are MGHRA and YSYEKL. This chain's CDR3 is CASSQVSGAETQYF. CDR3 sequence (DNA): TGCGCCAGCAGCCAAGTTTCAGGGGCCGAGACCCAGTACTTC.

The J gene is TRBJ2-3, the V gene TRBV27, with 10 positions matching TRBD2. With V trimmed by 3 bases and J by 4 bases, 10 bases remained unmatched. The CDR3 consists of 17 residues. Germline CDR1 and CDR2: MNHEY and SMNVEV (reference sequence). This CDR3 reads CASSLGFGLAVADTQYF. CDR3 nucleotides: TGTGCCAGCAGTTTGGGTTTTGGACTAGCGGTAGCAGATACGCAGTATTTT.

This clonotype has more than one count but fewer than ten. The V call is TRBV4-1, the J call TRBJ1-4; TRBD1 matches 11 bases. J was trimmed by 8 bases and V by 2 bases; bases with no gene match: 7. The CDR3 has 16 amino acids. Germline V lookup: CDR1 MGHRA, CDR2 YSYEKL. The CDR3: CASSQPGQGDEEKLFF. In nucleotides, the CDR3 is TGCGCCAGCAGCCAACCGGGACAGGGGGACGAGGAAAAACTGTTTTTT.

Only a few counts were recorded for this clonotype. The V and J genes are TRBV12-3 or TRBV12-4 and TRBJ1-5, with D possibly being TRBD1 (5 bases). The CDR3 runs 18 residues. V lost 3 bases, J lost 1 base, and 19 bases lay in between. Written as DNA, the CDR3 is TGTGCCAGCAGTTTCTTGCTCTGGCAGGGAGACAGCAATCAGCCCCAGCATTTT. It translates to CASSFLLWQGDSNQPQHF.

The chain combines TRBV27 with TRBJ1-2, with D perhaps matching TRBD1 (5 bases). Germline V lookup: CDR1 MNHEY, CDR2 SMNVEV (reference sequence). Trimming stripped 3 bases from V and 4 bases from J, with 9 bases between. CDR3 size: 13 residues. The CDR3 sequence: CASSFRGTYGYTF. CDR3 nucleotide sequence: TGTGCCAGCAGTTTCCGGGGGACCTATGGCTACACCTTC.

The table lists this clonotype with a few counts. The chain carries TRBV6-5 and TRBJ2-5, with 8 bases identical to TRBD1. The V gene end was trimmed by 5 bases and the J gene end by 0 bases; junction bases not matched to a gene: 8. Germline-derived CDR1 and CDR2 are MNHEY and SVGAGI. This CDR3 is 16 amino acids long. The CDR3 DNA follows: TGTGCCAGCAGTCCCATACAGGGGGACCACCAAGAGACCCAGTACTTC. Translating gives CASSPIQGDHQETQYF.

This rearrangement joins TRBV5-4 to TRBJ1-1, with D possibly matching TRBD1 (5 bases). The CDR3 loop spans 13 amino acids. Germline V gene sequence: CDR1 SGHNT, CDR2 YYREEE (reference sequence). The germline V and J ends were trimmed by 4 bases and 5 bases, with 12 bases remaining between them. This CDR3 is CASSRGDRTEAFF. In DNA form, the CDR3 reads TGTGCCAGCAGCCGGGGGGACCGGACTGAAGCTTTCTTT.

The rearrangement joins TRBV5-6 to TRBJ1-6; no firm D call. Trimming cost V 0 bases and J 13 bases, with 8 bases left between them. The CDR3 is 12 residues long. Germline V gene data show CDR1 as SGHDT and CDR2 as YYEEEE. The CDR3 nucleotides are TGTGCCAGCAGCTTGGGTATCGGGCCCCTCCACTTT. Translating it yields CASSLGIGPLHF.

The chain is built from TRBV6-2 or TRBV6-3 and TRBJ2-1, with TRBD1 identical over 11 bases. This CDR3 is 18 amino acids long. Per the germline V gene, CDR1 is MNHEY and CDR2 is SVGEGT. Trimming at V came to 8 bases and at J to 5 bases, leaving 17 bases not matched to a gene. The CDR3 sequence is CASGRGQGVPRPNNEQFF. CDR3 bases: TGTGCCAGCGGAAGGGGACAGGGGGTCCCACGACCCAACAATGAGCAGTTCTTC.

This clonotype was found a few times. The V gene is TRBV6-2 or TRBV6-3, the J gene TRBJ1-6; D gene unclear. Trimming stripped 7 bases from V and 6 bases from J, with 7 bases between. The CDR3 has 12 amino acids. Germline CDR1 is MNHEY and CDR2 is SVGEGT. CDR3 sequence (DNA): TGTGCCAGCAACATCCTTAATTCACCCCTCCACTTT. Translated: CASNILNSPLHF.

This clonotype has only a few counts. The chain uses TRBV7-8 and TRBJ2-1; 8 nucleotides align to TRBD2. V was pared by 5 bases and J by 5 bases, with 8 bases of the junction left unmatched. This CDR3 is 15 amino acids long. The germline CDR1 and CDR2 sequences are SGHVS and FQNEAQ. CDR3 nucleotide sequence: TGTGCCAGCAGCCCGGGACTAGACCCCGACAATGAGCAGTTCTTC. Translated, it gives CASSPGLDPDNEQFF.